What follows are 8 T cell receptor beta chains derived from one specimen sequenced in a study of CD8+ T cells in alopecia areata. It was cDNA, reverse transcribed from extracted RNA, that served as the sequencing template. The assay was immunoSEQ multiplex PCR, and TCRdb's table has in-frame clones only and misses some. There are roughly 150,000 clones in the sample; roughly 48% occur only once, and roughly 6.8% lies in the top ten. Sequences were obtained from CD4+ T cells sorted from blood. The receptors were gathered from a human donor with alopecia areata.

The CDR3 DNA reads as TGTGCCAGCTCCACTCAGACGAACACTGAAGCTTTCTTT. Translating gives CASSTQTNTEAFF. The chain carries TRBV11-1 and TRBJ1-1; no clear D gene. Germline lookup yields CDR1 SGHAT and CDR2 FQDESV (reference sequence). The CDR3 has 13 residues. V was cut by 8 bases and J by 1 base, with 11 bases left in between.

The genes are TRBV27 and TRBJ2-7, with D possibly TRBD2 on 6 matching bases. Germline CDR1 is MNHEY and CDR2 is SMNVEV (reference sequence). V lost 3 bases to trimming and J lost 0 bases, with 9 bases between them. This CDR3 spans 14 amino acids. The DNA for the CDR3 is TGTGCCAGCAGTTTCAGCGGGCTCTCCTACGAGCAGTACTTC. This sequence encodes CASSFSGLSYEQYF.

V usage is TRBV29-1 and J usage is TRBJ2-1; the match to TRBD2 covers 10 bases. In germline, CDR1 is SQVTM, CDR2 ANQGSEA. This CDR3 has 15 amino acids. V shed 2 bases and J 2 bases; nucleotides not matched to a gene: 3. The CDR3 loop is CSVELAGVAYNEQFF. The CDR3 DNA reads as TGCAGCGTTGAACTAGCGGGAGTGGCCTACAATGAGCAGTTCTTC.

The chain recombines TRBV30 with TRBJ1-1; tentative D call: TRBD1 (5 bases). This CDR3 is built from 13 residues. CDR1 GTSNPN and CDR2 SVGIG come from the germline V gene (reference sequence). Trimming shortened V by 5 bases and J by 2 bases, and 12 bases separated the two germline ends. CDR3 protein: CAWAGTVNTEAFF. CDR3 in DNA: TGTGCCTGGGCGGGGACTGTCAACACTGAAGCTTTCTTT.

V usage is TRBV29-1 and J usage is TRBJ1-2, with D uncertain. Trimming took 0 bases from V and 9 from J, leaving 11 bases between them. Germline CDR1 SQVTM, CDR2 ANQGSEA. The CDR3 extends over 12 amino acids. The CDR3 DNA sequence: TGCAGCGTTGAAGATCGACCGAACAGCTACACCTTC. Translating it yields CSVEDRPNSYTF.

The DNA of the CDR3 is TGTGCCAGCAGCTATGAAGGCGGTAACACTGAAGCTTTCTTT. As protein: CASSYEGGNTEAFF. J is TRBJ1-1 and V is TRBV7-3; D is undetermined. From germline, CDR1 is SGHTA and CDR2 FQGTGA. This CDR3 comprises 14 residues. Between the trimmed V and J ends, which lost 4 bases and 2 bases, there was a span of 11 bases.

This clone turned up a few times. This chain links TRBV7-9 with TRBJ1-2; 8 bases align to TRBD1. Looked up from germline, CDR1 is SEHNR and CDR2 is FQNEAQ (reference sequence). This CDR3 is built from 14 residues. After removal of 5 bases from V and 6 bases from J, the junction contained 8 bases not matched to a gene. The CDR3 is CASSSPTGGDGYTF. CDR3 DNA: TGTGCCAGCAGCAGCCCTACAGGGGGAGATGGCTACACCTTC.

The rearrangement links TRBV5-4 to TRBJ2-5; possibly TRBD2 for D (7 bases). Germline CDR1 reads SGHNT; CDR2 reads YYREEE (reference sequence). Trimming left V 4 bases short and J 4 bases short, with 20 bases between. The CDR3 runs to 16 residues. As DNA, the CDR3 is TGTGCCAGCAGCATTAACGCGGGGGCCAGTGGAGAGACCCAGTACTTC. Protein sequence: CASSINAGASGETQYF.